The 15 T cell receptor beta chains below all came from one sample that was sequenced in a study of OX40 agonist ivuxolimab in advanced cancers. TCRdb's table, derived via immunoSEQ multiplex PCR, lists solely in-frame clones and lacks some. The top ten hold about 0.66% of the sample, which has tens of thousands of clones, around nine tenths seen once. The starting material was CD4+ or CD8+ T cells sorted from blood, obtained in a trial of the OX40 agonist ivuxolimab. These receptors all stem from an adult with an advanced solid tumor such as melanoma, head and neck, liver or kidney cancer.

This rearrangement joins TRBV2 to TRBJ2-7, with 14 bases lining up with TRBD2. In germline, CDR1 is SNHLY, CDR2 FYNNEI. This CDR3 is 15 amino acids long. Losses at the gene ends were 4 bases for V and 6 bases for J; bases not matched to a gene: 5. The CDR3 region is CASSVLGTSGSEQYF. Here the CDR3 DNA reads TGTGCCAGCAGTGTGCTCGGGACTAGCGGGAGCGAGCAGTACTTC. Full variable domain (rest looked up from reference TRBV2 and TRBJ2-7): EPEVTQTPSHQVTQMGQEVILRCVPISNHLYFYWYRQILGQKVEFLVSFYNNEISEKSEIFDDQFSVERPDGSNFTLKIRSTKLEDSAMYFCASSVLGTSGSEQYFGPGTRLTVT.

The chain joins TRBV2 to TRBJ2-7; no reliable D call. This CDR3 region has 15 residues. Germline V lookup: CDR1 SNHLY, CDR2 FYNNEI. The ends were cut back, 6 bases at V and 3 bases at J, with 18 bases in the middle. CDR3 amino acids: CASRATEGPYYEQYF. The CDR3 DNA reads as TGTGCCAGCAGGGCTACAGAAGGCCCCTACTACGAGCAGTACTTC.

The chain recombines TRBV2 with TRBJ2-1; D is uncertain. Germline loops: CDR1 SNHLY, CDR2 FYNNEI. V lost 5 bases and J lost 0, with 5 bases in between. The CDR3 loop spans 13 amino acids. CDR3 DNA: TGTGCCAGCAGTCGATTCTCCTACAATGAGCAGTTCTTC. Protein: CASSRFSYNEQFF.

J is TRBJ2-3 and V is TRBV28, with D hard to call. Per germline, CDR1 MDHEN and CDR2 SYDVKM. V was cut by 8 bases and J by 0 bases, with 9 bases left in between. The CDR3 loop spans 13 amino acids. The CDR3 region has the DNA TGTGCCAGCGAGCGACCTAGCACAGATACGCAGTATTTT. Translated, it gives CASERPSTDTQYF.

V is TRBV7-2 and J is TRBJ2-1; 8 bases are a match to TRBD2. J gave up 12 bases and V 1 base, and 2 bases lay outside the gene matches. Germline V gives CDR1 SGHTA, CDR2 FQGNSA. The CDR3 extends over 12 amino acids. For the CDR3, the DNA is TGTGCCAGCAGCTTAGACCTAGCGGGGCAGTTCTTC. Amino acids: CASSLDLAGQFF.

This clone has only a few counts. This chain links TRBV11-2 with TRBJ2-7; 7 nucleotides line up with TRBD2. With V trimmed by 0 bases and J by 4 bases, 6 bases remained unmatched. The CDR3 spans 15 residues. The V gene's germline CDR1 is SGHAT and CDR2 FQNNGV. In DNA, the CDR3 is TGTGCCAGCAGCTTAGAAAGCGGGAATCGGTACGAGCAGTACTTC. As protein: CASSLESGNRYEQYF.

This clone was seen only once. The chain recombines TRBV5-1 with TRBJ2-7, with TRBD1 matching over 8 bases. The length of the CDR3 is 14 residues. Germline CDR1 is SGHRS and CDR2 is YFSETQ. Losses at the gene ends were 7 bases for V and 4 bases for J; bases not matched to a gene: 10. CDR3 sequence: CASGRTGMMYEQYF. The CDR3 region has the DNA TGCGCCAGCGGGCGGACAGGGATGATGTACGAGCAGTACTTC. Together with reference TRBV5-1 and TRBJ2-7, the CDR3 gives the full variable domain: KAGVTQTPRYLIKTRGQQVTLSCSPISGHRSVSWYQQTPGQGLQFLFEYFSETQRNKGNFPGRFSGRQFSNSRSEMNVSTLELGDSALYLCASGRTGMMYEQYFGPGTRLTVT.

The chain carries TRBV6-4 and TRBJ2-7; D unclear. V lost 2 bases and J lost 0, with 5 bases in between. CDR3 length: 13 residues. The germline V gene has CDR1 MRHNA and CDR2 SNTAGT. The CDR3 DNA reads as TGTGCCAGCAGTGACAAGGGCTCCTACGAGCAGTACTTC. Its translation is CASSDKGSYEQYF.

The chain has TRBV13 and TRBJ2-7; 8 bases fit TRBD1. Losses at the gene ends were 4 bases for V and 1 base for J; bases not matched to a gene: 6. The CDR3 totals 15 residues. CDR1 PRHDT and CDR2 FYEKMQ come from the germline V gene (reference sequence). The CDR3 DNA follows: TGTGCCAGCAGCTCGACAGGGGTCAAATCCTACGAGCAGTACTTC. It translates to CASSSTGVKSYEQYF.

The V and J genes are TRBV7-9 and TRBJ2-1, with 11 bases lining up with TRBD2. This CDR3 is 15 amino acids long. In germline, CDR1 is SEHNR, CDR2 FQNEAQ (reference sequence). V shed 1 base, J shed 6 bases, and the junction held 2 bases outside the gene matches. Here the CDR3 DNA reads TGTGCCAGCAGCTTAGTAGCGGGAGGGGGCAATGAGCAGTTCTTC. It yields the protein CASSLVAGGGNEQFF.

The J gene is TRBJ2-1, the V gene TRBV5-5; 11 positions agree with TRBD2. Germline trimming cut 4 bases from V and 5 bases from J; bases unmatched to any gene: 8. The CDR3 covers 16 residues. Germline V gene lookup returns CDR1 SGHKS and CDR2 YYEKEE (reference sequence). CDR3 amino acids: CASSPHTSGGHNEQFF. The CDR3 nucleotides are TGTGCCAGCAGCCCGCACACTAGCGGGGGTCACAATGAGCAGTTCTTC.

This chain links TRBV28 with TRBJ1-3; D not resolved. Trimming cost V 7 bases and J 1 base, with 5 bases left between them. The CDR3 sequence is 12 residues long. In germline, CDR1 is MDHEN, CDR2 SYDVKM. CDR3 bases: TGTGCCAGCACCGTATCTGGAAACACCATATATTTT. Its translation: CASTVSGNTIYF.

The chain links TRBV21-1 to TRBJ2-7; TRBD1, the D gene given by the table, was not confirmed from the DNA. TRBV21-1 is classified as a pseudogene. The CDR3 length is 14 residues. The CDR3 spells CASRGTDLSYEQYF. The CDR3 coding sequence is TGTGCCAGCAGAGGGACAGACCTGTCCTACGAGCAGTACTTC.

There are a few counts of this clone. V usage is TRBV9 and J usage is TRBJ2-3; D call uncertain. CDR3 length: 13 residues. CDR1 is SGDLS and CDR2 is YYNGEE in the germline V gene. V lost 4 bases, J lost 6 bases, and 12 bases lay in between. CDR3 region: CASSPSSQDTQYF. In DNA, the CDR3 is TGTGCCAGCAGCCCCTCAAGCCAGGATACGCAGTATTTT.

By sample share, this clone is medium-sized (0.01 to 0.1%). The chain carries TRBV2 and TRBJ1-2; D remains unclear. Germline lookup yields CDR1 SNHLY and CDR2 FYNNEI. Trimming pared 1 base from V and 4 bases from J, leaving 10 bases between. The CDR3 consists of 14 residues. CDR3 in amino acids: CASSEVLGVYGYTF. The CDR3, as DNA: TGTGCCAGCAGTGAAGTCCTCGGGGTCTATGGCTACACCTTC.